These 9 T cell receptor beta chains share one sample of origin, sequenced in a study of blood T cell repertoires in COVID-19. Produced via immunoSEQ multiplex PCR; TCRdb's table is partial and in-frame only. The table lists approximately 170,000 clones, 84% of them singletons. Sequencing used PBMCs or T cells enriched from blood (not recorded which). The receptor source for this set is a man over 45 who had recovered from COVID-19.

V gene TRBV29-1 combines with J gene TRBJ2-2; unclear D gene. The CDR3 runs 13 residues. V lost 3 bases and J lost 7, with 12 bases in between. Germline loops: CDR1 SQVTM, CDR2 ANQGSEA. The CDR3 region has the DNA TGCAGCGTTGATACGATATCCGGCGGGGAGCTGTTTTTT. Translation gives CSVDTISGGELFF.

The rearrangement joins TRBV7-3 to TRBJ2-3; unclear D gene. CDR1 SGHTA and CDR2 FQGTGA come from the germline V gene. CDR3 size: 13 residues. V was trimmed by 2 bases and J by 6 bases, leaving 9 bases between them. The CDR3: CASSLGQADTQYF. CDR3 nucleotide sequence: TGTGCCAGCAGCTTAGGTCAGGCCGATACGCAGTATTTT. The variable domain in full, completed from reference TRBV7-3 and TRBJ2-3, reads GAGVSQTPSNKVTEKGKYVELRCDPISGHTALYWYRQSLGQGPEFLIYFQGTGAADDSGLPNDRFFAVRPEGSVSTLKIQRTERGDSAVYLCASSLGQADTQYFGPGTRLTVL.

This chain links TRBV18 with TRBJ1-2, with D possibly matching TRBD1 (6 bases). Germline V CDR1 and CDR2: KGHSH, LQKENI. The V end was cut by 8 bases, the J end by 5 bases, with 12 bases between. This CDR3 is 12 amino acids long. CDR3 loop: CASQDRPYGYTF. CDR3 in DNA: TGTGCCAGCCAGGACAGACCTTATGGCTACACCTTC.

The rearrangement uses TRBV10-3 and TRBJ1-1; D may be TRBD1 (6 bases). The CDR3 sequence is 15 residues long. Germline values: CDR1 ENHRY, CDR2 SYGVKD. V shed 3 bases and J shed 7 bases, with 18 bases lying between them. The DNA for the CDR3 is TGTGCCATCAGTGATCACGACAGGAGGTCTGGTGAAGCTTTCTTT. It translates to CAISDHDRRSGEAFF.

The V gene is TRBV2, the J gene TRBJ1-3, with D tentatively TRBD1 (6 bases). Germline loops: CDR1 SNHLY, CDR2 FYNNEI. The CDR3 spans 13 residues. With 4 bases removed from V and 4 bases from J, the gap between germline ends came to 8 bases. The CDR3 nucleotides are TGTGCCAGCAGTGCGGACAGCGGAAACACCATATATTTT. This encodes CASSADSGNTIYF. Looking up the rest from reference TRBV2 and TRBJ1-3 gives the full variable domain: EPEVTQTPSHQVTQMGQEVILRCVPISNHLYFYWYRQILGQKVEFLVSFYNNEISEKSEIFDDQFSVERPDGSNFTLKIRSTKLEDSAMYFCASSADSGNTIYFGEGSWLTVV.

This clone was observed a few times. V and J are TRBV5-6 and TRBJ2-7, with D tentatively TRBD1 (6 bases). V was clipped by 4 bases and J by 5 bases, with 16 bases between them. CDR3 length equals 14 residues. The germline V gene encodes CDR1 SGHDT and CDR2 YYEEEE. The CDR3 nucleotides are TGTGCCAGCAGCCAGAATTACAGGGATCACGAGCAGTACTTC. It translates to CASSQNYRDHEQYF.

The J gene is TRBJ2-1, the V gene TRBV19; 11 bases fit TRBD2. Germline loops: CDR1 LNHDA, CDR2 SQIVND (reference sequence). J gave up 6 bases and V 7 bases, and 8 bases lay outside the gene matches. CDR3 length: 15 residues. DNA for the CDR3: TGTGCCAGTACCACGACTAGCGGGGTTTTCAATGAGCAGTTCTTC. Amino acid sequence: CASTTTSGVFNEQFF.

V and J are TRBV10-3 and TRBJ1-2; maybe TRBD1 (6 bases). Deletions cut 6 bases from V and 10 bases from J, with 15 bases between. Germline CDR1 ENHRY, CDR2 SYGVKD. The CDR3 is 12 amino acids. DNA of the CDR3: TGTGCCATCAGACAACAGGGAAACGCCTACACCTTC. It translates to CAIRQQGNAYTF.

The V and J genes are TRBV19 and TRBJ2-7; 10 nucleotides match TRBD2. V lost 2 bases to trimming and J lost 0 bases; unmatched junction nucleotides: 1. Germline assignment: CDR1 LNHDA and CDR2 SQIVND (reference sequence). The CDR3 runs 15 residues. The CDR3 sequence: CASSILAGDSYEQYF. The CDR3 DNA is TGTGCCAGTAGTATACTAGCGGGAGACTCCTACGAGCAGTACTTC. Full variable domain (outside the CDR3, taken from reference TRBV19 and TRBJ2-7): DGGITQSPKYLFRKEGQNVTLSCEQNLNHDAMYWYRQDPGQGLRLIYYSQIVNDFQKGDIAEGYSVSREKKESFPLTVTSAQKNPTAFYLCASSILAGDSYEQYFGPGTRLTVT.